The present T cell receptor (beta chain) was sequenced within a study of OX40 agonist ivuxolimab in advanced cancers. Looking at the study overall: As their treatment, patients were administered ivuxolimab, an agonistic anti-OX40 (CD134) antibody. The mean age was approximately 56 years, ranging from about 23 to 79, with 65% to 90% of participants male.

The table came from immunoSEQ multiplex PCR; TCRdb's copy has only in-frame clones and leaves some out. The data contain 45,000 to 65,000 clones, over 80% of them singletons. The CDR3 covers 15 residues. Per germline, CDR1 MNHEY and CDR2 SVGAGI. Losses at the gene ends were 6 bases for V and 5 bases for J; bases not matched to a gene: 7. The receptor was derived from an adult with an advanced solid tumor such as melanoma, head and neck, liver or kidney cancer. The source material was CD4+ or CD8+ T cells sorted from blood, sampled in a trial of the OX40 agonist ivuxolimab. The chain joins TRBV6-5 to TRBJ2-3, with 11 bases identical to TRBD1. The CDR3 sequence is CASRAGTGGIDTQYF. In DNA form, the CDR3 reads TGTGCCAGCAGGGCCGGGACAGGGGGGATAGATACGCAGTATTTT.